The T cell receptor beta chain described here comes from a study of T cell responses to AZD1222 COVID-19 vaccine. Study findings and constraints: Once two AZD1222 doses were given, Spike-specific TCR breadth and depth went up. Donors were largely white British and mainly female; clonal diversity was possibly underestimated. Repertoire sampling occurred only after the peak T cell response. Across the whole spike, CD4 TCRs peaked at regions 160-218 and 743-854.

As for this clone: The antigen is undetermined.

There are 14 residues in the CDR3. The ends lost 6 bases at V and 3 bases at J; junction bases unmatched: 8. CDR1 and CDR2 (germline): SNHLY, FYNNEI. Profiled with immunoSEQ multiplex PCR; TCRdb holds only in-frame clones, not every one. Here the sample spans more than 100,000 clones, 90% being singletons. The source of this sequence is an adult in good health. The sequences come from peripheral blood, collected on day 0 of AZD1222 vaccination. The V gene is TRBV2, the J gene TRBJ2-7, with 7 bases fitting TRBD1. CDR3 DNA: TGTGCCAGCAGGACGTACAGGGGAAGCTACGAGCAGTACTTC. Residues: CASRTYRGSYEQYF.